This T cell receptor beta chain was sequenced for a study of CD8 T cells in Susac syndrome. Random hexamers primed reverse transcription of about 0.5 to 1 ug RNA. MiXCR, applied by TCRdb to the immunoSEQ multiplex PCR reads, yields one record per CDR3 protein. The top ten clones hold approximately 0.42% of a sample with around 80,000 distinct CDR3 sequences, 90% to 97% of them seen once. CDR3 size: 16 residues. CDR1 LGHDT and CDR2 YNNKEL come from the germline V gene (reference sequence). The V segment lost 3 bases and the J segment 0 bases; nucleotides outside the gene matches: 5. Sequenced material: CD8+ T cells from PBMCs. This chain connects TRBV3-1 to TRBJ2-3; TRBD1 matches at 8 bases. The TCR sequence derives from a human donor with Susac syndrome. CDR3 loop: CASSHHRDRSTDTQYF. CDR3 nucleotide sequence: TGTGCCAGCAGCCATCACCGGGACAGGAGCACAGATACGCAGTATTTT.